This T cell receptor beta chain stems from a study of PD-L1 blockade in urothelial cancer (TCRdb year 2017). In terms of the full investigation: All patients started therapy in about 2014 and received atezolizumab 1,200 mg intravenously every 3 weeks. About 85% of the roughly 29 patients were identified as males with urothelial cancer of bladder origin, and a prior smoking history was reported by 18 of 29 patients. An ECOG performance status of 0 or 1 was recorded for the patients, and 0 to 3 prior chemotherapy regimens had been received by the patients. Blood samples were analyzed at two time points: 3 weeks after treatment start (second dose) and 6 weeks after treatment start. A median of about 140,000 T cells and roughly 80,000 unique TCRs was obtained from blood samples, and a median clonality of roughly 0.08 was observed. The study was an exploratory multi-omic analysis of somatic, immune and clinical correlates of response to PD-L1 blockade with atezolizumab in urothelial cancer. TCR sequencing covered pretreatment tumor samples and matched, serially collected peripheral blood taken before and after atezolizumab treatment. Durable clinical benefit was defined as progression-free survival longer than 6 months, and TCR features were also tested against progression-free and overall survival. In the same patients, whole exome sequencing and RNA sequencing of pretreatment tumors were performed in addition to TCR sequencing. Several patients achieved durable clinical benefit and approximately 20 did not. Some 29 patients had pretreatment blood TCR-seq, some 25 had at least one posttreatment blood collection, and some 25 had tumor TCR-seq. Study-level results and caveats: Among patients with durable benefit, tumor-associated TCR clones showed greater expansion in peripheral blood 3 weeks after treatment started (n of about 21, p = 0.022). Because the sample size was small (n of about 27) and many of the analyses were exploratory, the results are meant to be hypothesis-generating. A pretreatment peripheral blood TCR clonality below the median was linked to improved progression-free and overall survival.

Notes on this clone: Its antigen remains undetermined. No per-base quality is available; no much larger clone lies one base away.

A distance of 19 bases separates the germline ends of V and J, which lose 2 bases and 3 bases respectively. From the cysteine up to the phenylalanine, the CDR3 has a length of 17 residues. Of the read, only the CDR3 DNA is kept; its 51 bases are in frame from base 1. Reading the germline V gene gives CDR1 KGHSH and CDR2 LQKENI. What this sample's time point label stands for: pretreatment peripheral blood. A total of 25 to 35 patients with locally advanced or metastatic urothelial carcinoma, treated at Memorial Sloan Kettering on a trial protocol, made up the cohort. Peripheral blood mononuclear cells were collected pretreatment and during treatment, with between 1 and 8 total time points per patient. The Qiagen DNeasy Blood extraction kit was used to purify genomic DNA from total PBMCs and tumor samples. PBMCs were collected pretreatment and during treatment and were isolated and stored as previously described.

Synthetic TCR analog templates were spiked into each PCR to estimate absolute template abundance from read counts. The immunoSEQ assay was used to amplify TCRbeta CDR3 regions from genomic DNA with bias-controlled V and J gene primers. Rearranged TCRbeta segments were sequenced at approximately 20X coverage. Per the authors' processing: Sequencing errors were corrected by clustering, and CDR3s were annotated against IMGT so that V, D and J genes could be assigned. Only productive TCRbeta rearrangements were used in downstream analyses, excluding out-of-frame or stop-codon sequences. Clonality was computed as one minus Shannon entropy normalized by the log of the number of unique productive sequences. Fisher's exact test with Benjamini-Hochberg correction, using a cutoff of adjusted p below 0.01, was how clones that differed between time points or between blood and tumor were identified. The immuneACCESS repertoire file appears here via TCRdb, limited to in-frame rearrangements. These files lack a portion of the clones; in checked studies, under half of the deficit traces to unresolved V genes, and the cause of the others is not known. V and J calls and clone size are given by that table; D and trimming were obtained from the DNA. For this sample there are 45,000 to 65,000 clones; over 75% appear just once. The top ten clonotypes cover 15% to 17% of the sample.

The rearranged segments are TRBV18 and TRBJ1-2; TRBD1 is a weak D gene call, 5 bases matching. The clonotype comes from a man in his 70s with urothelial cancer. This specimen was PBMCs, taken around atezolizumab (anti-PD-L1) treatment. CDR3 region: CASSPDFQGPKYYGYTF. The DNA reads as follows: TGTGCCAGCTCACCAGATTTCCAGGGCCCTAAATACTATGGCTACACCTTC.